The clone carrying this TCR beta chain was seen a few times. What it binds is unknown. Mismatch with germline at one junction end may stem from a read error. The sample comes from a study of T cells in Graves' hyperthyroidism and ophthalmopathy. Researchers amplified the TCR beta CDR3 regions from RNA transcripts. Using the HTBI primer set, a first-round RT-PCR was run on the TCR CDR3. TCRdb used MiXCR to reprocess the multiplex PCR reads, holding one entry per CDR3 protein. The repertoire holds around 600,000 distinct CDR3 sequences, with 45% as singletons. Together with thyroid ultrasound, orbital computed tomography, serum thyroxine and TRAb, clinical symptoms were used for diagnoses. The study's findings and limits: The model foresaw ophthalmopathy a median 6.5 months prior to onset. Ophthalmopathy was separated from stable hyperthyroidism by a 13 V-J model.

Germline V gene lookup returns CDR1 SEHNR and CDR2 FQNEAQ (reference sequence). The CDR3 sequence is 15 residues long. The genes are TRBV7-9 and TRBJ2-7; 7 bases agree with TRBD2. The material sequenced was peripheral blood or thyroid tissue (not recorded which). This clonotype originated in an adult man with Graves' disease, either hyperthyroidism or ophthalmopathy (not recorded which). This chain's CDR3 is CASSHPGRASYEQYF. In nucleotides, the CDR3 is TGCGCCAGCAGCCACCCAGGGAGGGCTTCCTACGAGCAGTACTTC.